Reported below is one T cell receptor (beta chain). As yet, its antigen is unknown. CDR1 and CDR2 from the germline V gene are PRHDT and FYEKMQ (reference sequence). Trimming pared 5 bases from V and 5 bases from J, leaving 16 bases between. The CDR3 is 15 residues long. The data originate from a study of blood T cells in healthy people across ages. Whole-study findings and limits: The CMV status of each donor remained undetermined, and this could have confounded shifts in expanded clonotypes.

It was with a sample-barcoded 5' primer and a J-beta primer mix that a second PCR of roughly 6 to 11 cycles was run. One entry per CDR3 protein, called by TCRdb with MiXCR from the 5' RACE reads. The sample contains approximately 1,700,000 distinct CDR3 sequences, 35% to 50% of which appear only once. This TCR came from a human donor in good health. The chain has TRBV13 and TRBJ2-1; D gene unclear. The specimen was blood. In nucleotides, the CDR3 is TGTGCCAGCAGCCCAGAGTTGGACGGCCACAATGAGCAGTTCTTC. As protein: CASSPELDGHNEQFF.